The next 26 T cell receptor beta chains were all read from a single sample in a study of T cells of healthy individuals. TCRdb re-derived calls from the 5' RACE reads in MiXCR, one entry per CDR3 protein. The table shows about 82,000 distinct CDR3 sequences, with more than 5% occurring only once. The origin of the receptors is a female donor in good health.

This clonotype showed up many times. The chain is built from TRBV11-2 and TRBJ1-2; weak D call: TRBD1 (6 bases). The CDR3 spans 14 residues. Germline V gene lookup returns CDR1 SGHAT and CDR2 FQNNGV. V shed 5 bases and J shed 4 bases, with 14 bases lying between them. In DNA, the CDR3 is TGTGCCAGCAGCGCCGATGGACAGTCCTATGGCTACACCTTC. This gives the protein CASSADGQSYGYTF.

This clonotype was counted a few times. This sequence joins TRBV28 and TRBJ1-1; no clear D. The V end lost 6 bases, the J end lost 1 base, and 9 bases lay between the germline ends. This CDR3 is 13 amino acids long. CDR1 and CDR2 from the germline V gene are MDHEN and SYDVKM. The CDR3 sequence: CASSPDWNTEAFF. The CDR3 DNA reads as TGTGCCAGCAGCCCCGACTGGAACACTGAAGCTTTCTTT.

Ten or more counts support this clonotype. CDR3 sequence (DNA): TGTGCCAGCAGCTTAGCTAGCGGGAGCATGAATGAGCAGTTCTTC. It translates to CASSLASGSMNEQFF. J is TRBJ2-1 and V is TRBV7-9; 9 positions agree with TRBD2. V was pared by 0 bases and J by 7 bases, with 4 bases of the junction left unmatched. Germline loops: CDR1 SEHNR, CDR2 FQNEAQ (reference sequence). CDR3 size: 15 residues.

There are a few counts of this clonotype. The chain joins TRBV25-1 to TRBJ1-1; no firm D call. Germline V gene data show CDR1 as MGHDK and CDR2 as SYGVNS. This CDR3 region has 14 residues. With 5 bases removed from V and 3 bases from J, the gap between germline ends came to 13 bases. The CDR3 sequence is CASSNRRRDTEAFF. In nucleotides, the CDR3 is TGTGCCAGCAGTAACCGGAGACGGGACACTGAAGCTTTCTTT. The full variable domain, completed using reference TRBV25-1 and TRBJ1-1, is EADIYQTPRYLVIGTGKKITLECSQTMGHDKMYWYQQDPGMELHLIHYSYGVNSTEKGDLSSESTVSRIRTEHFPLTLESARPSHTSQYLCASSNRRRDTEAFFGQGTRLTVV.

V usage is TRBV5-4 and J usage is TRBJ2-3; D uncertain. CDR1 SGHNT and CDR2 YYREEE come from the germline V gene (reference sequence). The CDR3 runs to 13 residues. Trimming cost V 0 bases and J 4 bases, with 6 bases left between them. The CDR3 here is CASSLDGPDTQYF. The CDR3 coding sequence is TGTGCCAGCAGCTTGGACGGGCCAGATACGCAGTATTTT.

This clonotype came up many times. The chain links TRBV6-5 to TRBJ2-7; D uncertain. The CDR3 length is 12 residues. Germline assignment: CDR1 MNHEY and CDR2 SVGAGI. V dropped 6 bases and J dropped 7 bases, with 13 bases sitting between them. The CDR3 bases are TGTGCCAGCAGCCGCACTTGGGGAGAGCAGTACTTC. Translated: CASSRTWGEQYF.

This clonotype was picked up many times. The chain has TRBV20-1 and TRBJ2-5, with TRBD2 matching over 14 bases. The CDR3 totals 14 residues. V trimming: 6 bases; J trimming: 4 bases; junction bases outside the gene matches: 4. Germline V gene data show CDR1 as DFQATT and CDR2 as SNEGSKA (reference sequence). The DNA of the CDR3 is TGCAGTGCGGGACTAGCGGGAGTTCGAGAGACCCAGTACTTC. Translating gives CSAGLAGVRETQYF.

This clonotype was counted many times. V and J are TRBV20-1 and TRBJ2-5; possibly TRBD1 for D (5 bases). CDR3 length: 12 amino acids. The germline V and J ends were trimmed by 2 bases and 1 base, with 5 bases remaining between them. Germline V gene data show CDR1 as DFQATT and CDR2 as SNEGSKA (reference sequence). The CDR3, as DNA: TGCAGTGCTAGACAGGGCCAAGAGACCCAGTACTTC. Translated, it gives CSARQGQETQYF.

This clonotype was seen ten or more times. DNA for the CDR3: TGTGCCACCGGGCAGTACACCGGGGAGCTGTTTTTT. Translated, it gives CATGQYTGELFF. The V gene is TRBV6-5, the J gene TRBJ2-2; D gene ambiguous. Trimming removed 10 bases at V and 3 bases at J, with 9 bases between. CDR1 MNHEY and CDR2 SVGAGI come from the germline V gene. The CDR3 totals 12 residues.

At least ten counts were recorded for this clonotype. The rearrangement joins TRBV27 to TRBJ2-4; the D call may be TRBD1 or TRBD2 (5 bases each). The V and J ends lost 5 bases and 11 bases respectively, with 13 bases between them. Germline V gene data show CDR1 as MNHEY and CDR2 as SMNVEV (reference sequence). The CDR3 has 12 amino acids. The CDR3 sequence: CASSPTRDVQYF. The DNA for the CDR3 is TGTGCCAGCAGTCCAACTCGGGACGTTCAGTACTTC.

The table lists this clonotype with many counts. The chain is built from TRBV9 and TRBJ2-7; TRBD1 is a possible D gene (5 bases). Germline V CDR1 and CDR2: SGDLS, YYNGEE. The CDR3 contains 15 residues. The germline V and J ends were trimmed by 3 bases and 2 bases, with 15 bases remaining between them. CDR3 sequence (DNA): TGTGCCAGCAGCGCTGGGGCTGGGGTGGCCTACGAGCAGTACTTC. Amino acid sequence: CASSAGAGVAYEQYF. The entire variable domain, with the rest obtained from reference TRBV9 and TRBJ2-7, is as follows: DSGVTQTPKHLITATGQRVTLRCSPRSGDLSVYWYQQSLDQGLQFLIQYYNGEERAKGNILERFSAQQFPDLHSELNLSSLELGDSALYFCASSAGAGVAYEQYFGPGTRLTVT.

The chain is built from TRBV20-1 and TRBJ1-2; 7 bases are shared with TRBD1. Germline values: CDR1 DFQATT, CDR2 SNEGSKA (reference sequence). The V and J ends lost 6 bases and 2 bases, in that order; junction bases with no gene match: 3. This CDR3 comprises 12 residues. The CDR3 DNA follows: TGCAGTGCAACAGGGGAAAACTATGGCTACACCTTC. Amino acids: CSATGENYGYTF.

This clonotype came up a few times. The chain carries TRBV7-6 and TRBJ1-1, with D possibly TRBD1 on 5 matching bases. Germline CDR1 and CDR2: SGHVS and FNYEAQ. V lost 6 bases, J lost 1 base, and 9 bases lay in between. CDR3 length: 13 residues. CDR3 amino acids: CASSSRENTEAFF. For the CDR3, the DNA is TGTGCCAGCAGTTCCAGGGAGAACACTGAAGCTTTCTTT.

This clonotype was detected ten times or more. This chain links TRBV28 with TRBJ1-1; D is uncertain. Germline V CDR1 and CDR2: MDHEN, SYDVKM. Trimming cost V 5 bases and J 5 bases, with 6 bases left between them. The CDR3 length is 11 residues. The CDR3 nucleotides read TGTGCCAGCAGTAAATATACTGAAGCTTTCTTT. As protein: CASSKYTEAFF.

This clonotype was detected many times. The rearrangement uses TRBV7-9 and TRBJ2-1; D is uncertain. The length of the CDR3 is 12 residues. Trimming pared 1 base from V and 6 bases from J, leaving 4 bases between. Germline-derived CDR1 and CDR2 are SEHNR and FQNEAQ (reference sequence). This CDR3 is CASSLVGNEQFF. CDR3 bases: TGTGCCAGCAGCTTAGTAGGCAATGAGCAGTTCTTC.

This clonotype was seen at least ten times. The chain uses TRBV10-3 and TRBJ2-2; D is unresolved. This CDR3 has 15 residues. Per the germline V gene, CDR1 is ENHRY and CDR2 is SYGVKD. Trimming pared 0 bases from V and 2 bases from J, leaving 7 bases between. For the CDR3, the DNA is TGTGCCATCAGTGAGTCTGAGAGAAACACCGGGGAGCTGTTTTTT. Protein: CAISESERNTGELFF.

This clonotype was found a few times. V is TRBV7-2 and J is TRBJ1-2; TRBD1 might be the D (6 bases). The CDR3 is made up of 14 amino acids. The V gene lost 3 bases and the J gene lost 4 bases, with 12 bases spanning the gap. The germline V gene encodes CDR1 SGHTA and CDR2 FQGNSA. The CDR3 coding sequence is TGTGCCAGCAGCTTCTCGTCACAGGGCTATGGCTACACCTTC. This gives the protein CASSFSSQGYGYTF. The variable domain in full, completed from reference TRBV7-2 and TRBJ1-2, reads GAGVSQSPSNKVTEKGKDVELRCDPISGHTALYWYRQSLGQGLEFLIYFQGNSAPDKSGLPSDRFSAERTGGSVSTLTIQRTQQEDSAVYLCASSFSSQGYGYTFGSGTRLTVV.

This clonotype has only one observation. One base away lies a much larger clone, so this may be a sequencing read error. The chain carries TRBV6-6 and TRBJ2-7; 10 bases line up with TRBD1. V was clipped by 7 bases and J by 4 bases; unmatched bases: 10. CDR1 and CDR2 (germline): MNHNY, SVGAGI (reference sequence). This CDR3 contains 15 residues. Here the CDR3 DNA reads TGTGCCAGCACTTCACTCGGGACAGGGGCATACGAGCAGTACTTC. Translation: CASTSLGTGAYEQYF.

The chain is built from TRBV5-1 and TRBJ2-7; 8 positions agree with TRBD2. Unmatched junction bases numbered 10, after V lost 4 bases and J lost 4 bases. Germline V CDR1 and CDR2: SGHRS, YFSETQ. The CDR3 is 15 amino acids. This CDR3 reads CASSPGGPPGYEQYF. The CDR3 DNA reads TGCGCCAGCAGCCCGGGGGGGCCTCCCGGTTACGAGCAGTACTTC.

This clonotype was counted between two and nine times. The chain joins TRBV5-1 to TRBJ2-7; TRBD2 aligns across 9 bases. The CDR3 is 16 amino acids. CDR1 is SGHRS and CDR2 is YFSETQ in the germline V gene. The V gene end was trimmed by 3 bases and the J gene end by 2 bases; junction bases not matched to a gene: 9. CDR3 amino acids: CASSWGPSGDTYEQYF. The CDR3 DNA reads TGCGCCAGCAGCTGGGGTCCTAGCGGGGACACCTACGAGCAGTACTTC.

This clonotype was observed at least ten times. V gene TRBV15 combines with J gene TRBJ2-2, with D perhaps assigned TRBD1 or TRBD2 (6 bases each). The germline gives CDR1 LNHNV, CDR2 YYDKDF (reference sequence). The V end was cut by 5 bases, the J end by 1 base, with 23 bases between. The CDR3 is 19 amino acids. The CDR3: CATSLTGGPVSWNTGELFF. CDR3 bases: TGTGCCACCAGCCTCACTGGGGGGCCGGTATCGTGGAACACCGGGGAGCTGTTTTTT.

This rearrangement joins TRBV5-1 to TRBJ2-2, with unresolved D. V gave up 4 bases and J gave up 0 bases, with 7 bases separating them. This CDR3 spans 14 amino acids. CDR1 and CDR2 (germline): SGHRS, YFSETQ. CDR3: CASSQESNTGELFF. The CDR3 region has the DNA TGCGCCAGCAGCCAGGAGTCGAACACCGGGGAGCTGTTTTTT.

This clonotype was found many times. The chain links TRBV11-2 to TRBJ2-7; D gene uncertain. Trimming removed 3 bases from V and 5 bases from J, with 5 bases in between. This CDR3 contains 11 residues. Germline loops: CDR1 SGHAT, CDR2 FQNNGV. The CDR3, as DNA: TGTGCCAGCAGCTTGGCAGACGAGCAGTACTTC. Translating gives CASSLADEQYF.

This clonotype was seen at least ten times. V gene TRBV29-1 combines with J gene TRBJ1-1; D possibly corresponds to TRBD1 (6 bases). The ends were cut back, 7 bases at V and 0 bases at J, with 9 bases in the middle. The CDR3 covers 12 residues. Per germline, CDR1 SQVTM and CDR2 ANQGSEA. The CDR3 bases are TGCAGCGCCGGACAGTTGAACACTGAAGCTTTCTTT. Residues: CSAGQLNTEAFF.

J is TRBJ1-1 and V is TRBV30, with 7 bases identical to TRBD1. J was trimmed by 1 base and V by 1 base; bases with no gene match: 3. Germline CDR1 GTSNPN, CDR2 SVGIG (reference sequence). The CDR3 has 14 residues. CDR3 bases: TGTGCCTGGAGTGGGTACAGGGGGAACACTGAAGCTTTCTTT. It specifies CAWSGYRGNTEAFF.

A few counts support this clonotype. This chain connects TRBV6-1 to TRBJ1-6, with TRBD1 matching over 7 bases. J lost 8 bases, V lost 2 bases, and 12 bases had no gene match. Germline V gene lookup returns CDR1 MNHNS and CDR2 SASEGT. The CDR3 sequence is 17 residues long. This CDR3 reads CASSERDSTDYHSPLHF. The CDR3 nucleotides read TGTGCCAGCAGTGAACGGGACAGTACCGACTACCATTCACCCCTCCACTTT.